What follows are 2 T cell receptor beta chains derived from one specimen sequenced in a study of blood T cell repertoires in COVID-19. Profiled with immunoSEQ multiplex PCR; TCRdb holds only in-frame clones, not every one. Found here are about 270,000 clones, approximately 92% of them singletons; the top ten hold 2.4%. The sequenced sample was PBMCs or T cells enriched from blood (not recorded which). These TCRs come from a woman under 30 who had recovered from COVID-19.

About this clone itself: The junction shows a germline mismatch at one end, possibly a read error. The chain couples TRBV7-7 to TRBJ2-7; the match to TRBD2 covers 10 bases. CDR1 SSHAT and CDR2 FNYEAQ come from the germline V gene (reference sequence). The CDR3 is made up of 16 amino acids. The CDR3: CASSLAASGSTYEQYF. CDR3 nucleotide sequence: TGTGCTAGCAGCTTAGCGGCTAGCGGGAGTACCTACGAGCAGTACTTC.

V and J are TRBV27 and TRBJ1-5, with no clear D. V was trimmed by 5 bases and J by 1 base, leaving 18 bases between them. The CDR3 extends over 17 amino acids. From germline, CDR1 is MNHEY and CDR2 SMNVEV (reference sequence). CDR3 bases: TGTGCCAGCAGTACTGGACGTCCGACGGGAAGCAATCAGCCCCAGCATTTT. Translating it yields CASSTGRPTGSNQPQHF.